This T cell receptor (beta chain) was retrieved from a study of shared clonotypes between healthy human individuals. Study-wide results and limits: The sharing of 4% to 5.5% of naive CD4 clonotypes was seen across a handful of donors. The diversity represented, both genetic and in exposure history, was limited by few donors. A reduction in generation probabilities was seen for non-shared clonotypes relative to those shared by all four donors.

With respect to this clone: Antigen specificity is unknown.

Trimming took 6 bases from V and 7 from J; bases not matched to a gene: 14. The CDR3 is made up of 15 amino acids. CDR1 is MDHEN and CDR2 is SYDVKM in the germline V gene. On sorted subsets, replicate PCRs used 200 to 250 ng DNA, or approximately 33,000 T cell genomes. Some clones are missing from TCRdb's copy, which holds only in-frame ones; the method was immunoSEQ multiplex PCR. The sample contains millions of clones, 90% to 95% of which appear only once. V and J are TRBV28 and TRBJ2-5; 7 positions match TRBD2. This sequence was found in a young man in good health. Some clones in this sample may be carry-over from other donors' samples. Sample: naive CD4+ T cells from PBMCs. The subset here: CD45RA+ positively selected. DNA of the CDR3: TGTGCCAGCAGCTCACCCGGCGGACTAGTAGGGACCCAGTACTTC. This gives the protein CASSSPGGLVGTQYF.